This TCR beta chain stems from a study of blood T cell repertoires in COVID-19. Looking at the study overall: COVID-19 samples from acute and convalescent phases originated in the United States, Italy and Spain.

The count of this clone is one. Some clones are missing from TCRdb's copy, which holds only in-frame ones; the method was immunoSEQ multiplex PCR. The data show about 110,000 clones, with 80% to 90% seen just once and under 8% held by the top ten. This CDR3 is built from 15 residues. Germline V CDR1 and CDR2: LGHDT, YNNKEL (reference sequence). Trimming took 2 bases from V and 7 from J, leaving 17 bases between them. V gene TRBV3-1 (or the pseudogene TRBV3-2) combines with J gene TRBJ1-2; the D gene is possibly TRBD1 (6 bases). Sequencing was done on a sample of peripheral blood. This clonotype was obtained from a woman aged 80 or older with active or convalescent COVID-19. The CDR3 sequence is CASSQPSTGGFGYTF. DNA for the CDR3: TGTGCCAGCAGCCAACCTTCGACAGGCGGCTTTGGCTACACCTTC.